The TCR beta chain described here comes from a study of blood T cell repertoires in COVID-19. Germline CDR1 reads MGHRA; CDR2 reads YSYEKL. The V gene end was trimmed by 0 bases and the J gene end by 5 bases; junction bases not matched to a gene: 6. This CDR3 has 16 residues. Authors' analysis steps: Cell counts per sample came from amplifying reference gene primers. Profiled with immunoSEQ multiplex PCR; TCRdb holds only in-frame clones, not every one. V and J calls and clone size are as listed in that table; D and trimming were resolved from the DNA. The repertoire has about 250,000 clones, just under 85% of them found once; the top ten carry about 6.3%.

Input material: peripheral blood. This chain connects TRBV4-1 to TRBJ2-3; 9 nucleotides align to TRBD1. The sequence derives from a woman in her sixties with active or convalescent COVID-19. The CDR3: CASSQDGTGTGDTQYF. In DNA form, the CDR3 reads TGCGCCAGCAGCCAAGACGGGACAGGGACAGGAGATACGCAGTATTTT.